The T cell receptor beta chain described here comes from a study of cytomegalovirus exposure and HLA in healthy donors. General study points: Through in vitro validation, a few CMV-associated chains were shown to be specific for CMV antigens.

As regards this clone: What it binds is unknown.

The PCR made use of 60 Vbeta and 13 Jbeta primers. Sequencing used immunoSEQ multiplex PCR; TCRdb keeps in-frame clones, though not all of them. The sample consists of 120,000 or so clones, 80% of them appearing once. The clonotype comes from a man aged 25 to 45 in good health and CMV-seropositive. Sequencing was done on a sample of PBMCs.

The CDR3 protein is CSVEGGLLGETQYF. The CDR3 nucleotides are TGCAGCGTTGAGGGGGGACTACTCGGGGAGACCCAGTACTTC. The V call is TRBV29-1, the J call TRBJ2-5; 7 positions match TRBD2. In germline, CDR1 is SQVTM, CDR2 ANQGSEA. This CDR3 has 14 amino acids. J gave up 5 bases and V 3 bases, and 9 bases lay outside the gene matches.